The T cell receptor (beta chain) described here comes from a study of blood T cell repertoires in COVID-19. Turning to the study itself: The cDNA or gDNA used as material had been derived from T cells, B-cell-depleted T cells, or PBMCs.

The authors' processing: From reference gene primer amplification, estimates of nucleated cell counts were derived. The protocol was immunoSEQ multiplex PCR, while the TCRdb copy is restricted to in-frame clones and leaves out a portion. V, J and clone size are those of that table, while D and trimming were read from the DNA. The sample carries roughly 140,000 clones, over 75% recorded once. Trimming cost V 4 bases and J 17 bases, with 27 bases left between them. The CDR3 covers 16 residues. Germline V gives CDR1 LGHDT, CDR2 YNNKEL (reference sequence). This clone showed up just a few times. The receptor was isolated from a woman between 55 and 75 years old with active COVID-19. The rearrangement links TRBV3-1 (or the pseudogene TRBV3-2) to TRBJ2-6; a weak D match, TRBD1 (5 bases). The material sequenced was peripheral blood. The CDR3 nucleotides are TGTGCCAGCAGCCCAAGGTCATCCCAGGGAATCTTTTTCTTGACTTTC. Its translation is CASSPRSSQGIFFLTF.